This TCR beta chain was sequenced for a study of blood T cell repertoires in COVID-19. The repertoire was sequenced with immunoSEQ multiplex PCR; TCRdb's copy has only in-frame clones and lacks some. This table holds around 200,000 clones, about nine tenths found once. The TCR comes from a woman in her forties with acute COVID-19. The sequencing sample was made of PBMCs or T cells enriched from blood (not recorded which).

The CDR3 loop reads CALSGGTVGTYEQYF. In nucleotides, the CDR3 is TGTGCTCTTTCCGGAGGGACAGTGGGAACCTACGAGCAGTACTTC. This chain links TRBV2 with TRBJ2-7, with D perhaps matching TRBD1 (7 bases). The germline CDR1 and CDR2 sequences are SNHLY and FYNNEI. The CDR3 is 15 residues long.